A selection of T cell receptor beta chains follows, all from one sample in a study of T cells in Graves' hyperthyroidism and ophthalmopathy. TCRdb re-derived calls from the multiplex PCR reads in MiXCR, one entry per CDR3 protein. The sample comprises under 450,000 distinct CDR3 sequences, roughly 15% of which are singletons, and around a third rests with the top ten. Sample: blood. Receptor source: a woman in her twenties or thirties with Graves' hyperthyroidism that later progressed to Graves' ophthalmopathy. Each CDR3 is given with its conserved first and last residue.

v_call: TRBV9
j_call: TRBJ2-2
cdr3_aa: CASRETGGPNTGELFF

v_call: TRBV5-1
j_call: TRBJ1-4
cdr3_aa: CASSLRGGSNEKLFF

v_call: TRBV5-1
j_call: TRBJ2-7
cdr3_aa: CASSGGTSGDGEQYF

v_call: TRBV7-2
j_call: TRBJ2-7
cdr3_aa: CASSSTSGTAYEQYF

v_call: TRBV5-1
j_call: TRBJ2-5
cdr3_aa: CASSPRATGETQYF

v_call: TRBV6-1
j_call: TRBJ2-3
cdr3_aa: CASSDRAGGVDTQYF

v_call: TRBV6-1
j_call: TRBJ1-6
cdr3_aa: CASSDLTGITYNSPLHF

v_call: TRBV6-2/TRBV6-3
j_call: TRBJ1-5
cdr3_aa: CASSSARTGRTQPQHF

v_call: TRBV2
j_call: TRBJ1-3
cdr3_aa: CASSLRPSGNTIYF

v_call: TRBV12-3/TRBV12-4
j_call: TRBJ2-1
cdr3_aa: CASRSSGGSDEQFF

v_call: TRBV15
j_call: TRBJ1-1
cdr3_aa: CATSREVGNTEAFF

v_call: TRBV2
j_call: TRBJ2-7
cdr3_aa: CASGGGTGRPYEQYF

v_call: TRBV28
j_call: TRBJ1-1
cdr3_aa: CASVGQGDQLNTEAFF

v_call: TRBV12-3/TRBV12-4
j_call: TRBJ1-4
cdr3_aa: CASRGGKKATNEKLFF

v_call: TRBV27
j_call: TRBJ2-1
cdr3_aa: CASSLIEYNEQFF

v_call: TRBV30
j_call: TRBJ1-5
cdr3_aa: CAWSEAGEPQHF

v_call: TRBV6-4
j_call: TRBJ2-3
cdr3_aa: CASSPPRSTDTQYF

v_call: TRBV27
j_call: TRBJ2-1
cdr3_aa: CASSGSGTGFNEQFF

v_call: TRBV2
j_call: TRBJ1-1
cdr3_aa: CASSRTRGLHNTEAFF

v_call: TRBV30
j_call: TRBJ2-3
cdr3_aa: CAWRTNTDTQYF

v_call: TRBV12-3/TRBV12-4
j_call: TRBJ1-4
cdr3_aa: CASNESPGREEKLFF

v_call: TRBV7-9
j_call: TRBJ1-2
cdr3_aa: CASSPFGQGPYGYTF

v_call: TRBV11-3
j_call: TRBJ1-1
cdr3_aa: CASSFSLVTEAFF